This T cell receptor beta chain was retrieved from a study of Ad26.COV2.S vaccination and SARS-CoV-2 variants. Study overall: Each vaccinee took Ad26.COV2.S intramuscularly, once or twice 56 days apart. General study results and limits: Substantial breadth in spike-specific CD8+ and CD4+ T cell responses was reportedly seen after vaccination.

The CDR3 is 9 residues long. CDR1 is SQVTM and CDR2 is ANQGSEA in the germline V gene. The ends lost 4 bases at V and 15 bases at J; junction bases unmatched: 3. Treatment meaning: roughly 18 received Ad26.COV2.S at low or high dose, single or two shots; about 5 received placebo; per-sample allocation not given. Sample collection was performed on day 63 after the first vaccine or placebo injection. An Ad26 vector was used to express Wuhan-strain SARS-CoV-2 spike as the vaccine. Clones were sequenced by immunoSEQ multiplex PCR, and TCRdb holds only the in-frame ones, with some missing. The sample contains some 420,000 clones, roughly 88% of which appear only once. This clone was counted a single time. Its matching antigen is unknown.

The starting material was peripheral blood, obtained in a trial of Ad26.COV2.S vaccine versus placebo. This chain joins TRBV29-1 and TRBJ2-1; 7 bases are a match to TRBD1. The TCR originated in a person aged 18-60 years who received the Ad26.COV2.S COVID-19 vaccine or a placebo. CDR3 in DNA: TGCAGCGTTGGGGACAGCTCGTTCTTC. This gives the protein CSVGDSSFF.